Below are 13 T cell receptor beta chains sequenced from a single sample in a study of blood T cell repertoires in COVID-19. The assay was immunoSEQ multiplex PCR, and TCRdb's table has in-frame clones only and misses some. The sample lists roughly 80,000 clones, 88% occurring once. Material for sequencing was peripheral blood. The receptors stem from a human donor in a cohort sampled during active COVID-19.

The CDR3 loop reads CASRGGEGHSPLHF. In DNA, the CDR3 is TGCGCCAGCAGAGGAGGGGAGGGCCATTCACCCCTCCACTTT. The rearrangement links TRBV5-1 to TRBJ1-6, with a possible D match to TRBD1 (5 bases). Looked up from germline, CDR1 is SGHRS and CDR2 is YFSETQ. Trimming shortened V by 5 bases and J by 8 bases, and 14 bases separated the two germline ends. The CDR3 loop spans 14 amino acids.

In nucleotides, the CDR3 is TGTGCCAGCAGAAAGACAGAAAAACTGTTTTTT. Translation gives CASRKTEKLFF. V and J are TRBV12-3 or TRBV12-4 and TRBJ1-4; D is unresolved. The CDR3 runs 11 residues. The V gene lost 6 bases and the J gene lost 8 bases, with 7 bases spanning the gap.

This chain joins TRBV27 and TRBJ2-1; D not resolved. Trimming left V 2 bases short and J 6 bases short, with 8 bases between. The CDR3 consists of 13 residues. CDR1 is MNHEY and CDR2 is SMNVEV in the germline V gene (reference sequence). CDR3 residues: CASSLILSNEQFF. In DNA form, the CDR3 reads TGTGCCAGCAGTTTAATACTGAGCAATGAGCAGTTCTTC.

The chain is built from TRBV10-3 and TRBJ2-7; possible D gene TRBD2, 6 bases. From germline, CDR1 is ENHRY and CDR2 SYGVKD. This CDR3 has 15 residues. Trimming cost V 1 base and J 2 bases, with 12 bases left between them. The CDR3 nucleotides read TGTGCCATCAGTGAGTTGGGGGGAGGCACCTACGAGCAGTACTTC. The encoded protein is CAISELGGGTYEQYF.

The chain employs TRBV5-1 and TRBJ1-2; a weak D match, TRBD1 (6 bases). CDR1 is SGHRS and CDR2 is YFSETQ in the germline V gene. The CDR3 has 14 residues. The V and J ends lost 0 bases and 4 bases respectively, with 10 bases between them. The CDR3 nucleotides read TGCGCCAGCAGCTTGGACAGGGTGGGCTATGGCTACACCTTC. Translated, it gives CASSLDRVGYGYTF.

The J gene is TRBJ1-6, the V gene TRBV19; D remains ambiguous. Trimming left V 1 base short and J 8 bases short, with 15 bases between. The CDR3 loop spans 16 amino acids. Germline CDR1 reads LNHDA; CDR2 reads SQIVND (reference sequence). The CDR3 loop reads CASSIGGGLGYSPLHF. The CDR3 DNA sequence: TGTGCCAGTAGTATAGGAGGCGGCCTCGGTTATTCACCCCTCCACTTT.

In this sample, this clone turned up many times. As DNA, the CDR3 is TGTGCCAGCAGTTACTCCCAGGGGGCGGGGCAGCCCCAGCATTTT. Translating gives CASSYSQGAGQPQHF. The V call is TRBV6-6, the J call TRBJ1-5; 8 nucleotides line up with TRBD1. This CDR3 contains 15 residues. The junction had 5 bases not matched to a gene; V was cut back by 0 bases and J by 7 bases. Germline V gene data show CDR1 as MNHNY and CDR2 as SVGAGI (reference sequence).

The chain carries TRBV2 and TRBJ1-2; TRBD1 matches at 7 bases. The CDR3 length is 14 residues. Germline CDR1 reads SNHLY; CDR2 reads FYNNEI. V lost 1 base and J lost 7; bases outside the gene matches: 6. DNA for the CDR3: TGTGCCAGCAGTGAAGAAGCAGGGGGAGGTGGCTACACCTTC. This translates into CASSEEAGGGGYTF.

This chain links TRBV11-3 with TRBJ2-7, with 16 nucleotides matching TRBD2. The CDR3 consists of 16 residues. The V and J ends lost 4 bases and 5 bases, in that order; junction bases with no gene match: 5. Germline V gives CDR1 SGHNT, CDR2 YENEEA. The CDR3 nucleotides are TGTGCCAGCAGCTCCGGGACTAGCGGGAGGGCCGACGAGCAGTACTTC. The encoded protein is CASSSGTSGRADEQYF.

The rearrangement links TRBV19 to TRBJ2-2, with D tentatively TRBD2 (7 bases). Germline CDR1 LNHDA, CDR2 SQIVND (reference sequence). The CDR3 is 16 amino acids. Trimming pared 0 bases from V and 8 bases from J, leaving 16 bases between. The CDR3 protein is CASSIDPGGRGGELFF. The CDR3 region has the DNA TGTGCCAGTAGTATAGATCCGGGGGGCCGCGGAGGGGAGCTGTTTTTT. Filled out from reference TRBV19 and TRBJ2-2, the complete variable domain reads DGGITQSPKYLFRKEGQNVTLSCEQNLNHDAMYWYRQDPGQGLRLIYYSQIVNDFQKGDIAEGYSVSREKKESFPLTVTSAQKNPTAFYLCASSIDPGGRGGELFFGEGSRLTVL.

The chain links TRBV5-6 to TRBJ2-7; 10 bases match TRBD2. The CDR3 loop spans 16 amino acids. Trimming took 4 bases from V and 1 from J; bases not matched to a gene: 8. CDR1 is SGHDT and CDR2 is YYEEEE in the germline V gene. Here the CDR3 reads CASSREREGGSYEQYF. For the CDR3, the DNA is TGTGCCAGCAGCCGAGAGCGGGAGGGAGGTTCCTACGAGCAGTACTTC. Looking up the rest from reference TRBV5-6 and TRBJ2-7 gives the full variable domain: DAGVTQSPTHLIKTRGQQVTLRCSPKSGHDTVSWYQQALGQGPQFIFQYYEEEERQRGNFPDRFSGHQFPNYSSELNVNALLLGDSALYLCASSREREGGSYEQYFGPGTRLTVT.

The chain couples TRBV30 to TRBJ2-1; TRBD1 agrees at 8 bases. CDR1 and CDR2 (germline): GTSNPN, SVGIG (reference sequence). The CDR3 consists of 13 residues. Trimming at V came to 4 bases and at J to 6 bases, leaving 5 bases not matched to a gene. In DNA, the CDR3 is TGTGCCTGGAACAGGGGGTTCCGCAATGAGCAGTTCTTC. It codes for CAWNRGFRNEQFF.

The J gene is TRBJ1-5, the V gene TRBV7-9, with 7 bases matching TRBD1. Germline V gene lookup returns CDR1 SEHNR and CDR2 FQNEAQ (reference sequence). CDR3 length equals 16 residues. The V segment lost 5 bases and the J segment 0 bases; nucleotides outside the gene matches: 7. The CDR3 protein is CASSRGQDVSNQPQHF. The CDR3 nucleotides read TGTGCCAGCAGCAGAGGACAGGACGTTAGCAATCAGCCCCAGCATTTT.